A single sample is the source of the 32 T cell receptor beta chains below, sequenced in a study of cytomegalovirus exposure and HLA in healthy donors (dated by TCRdb to 2016 to 2017). Receptor libraries were prepared by the immunoSEQ multiplex PCR assay. This is the immuneACCESS table as TCRdb keeps it, with only in-frame sequences that have V and J called. A part of the clones is gone; compared with another copy, unresolved V genes explain less than half, and the rest is unexplained. The sample includes roughly 130,000 clones, with around 85% observed a single time. In total, the top ten clones hold less than 3.5% of the sample. Sequences were obtained from PBMCs. These TCRs come from a man younger than 30 in good health and CMV-seronegative.

The CDR3 DNA reads TGTGCCAGCAGTTTATTAGGGGCTGGGGCCAACGTCCTGACTTTC. Protein: CASSLLGAGANVLTF. The genes are TRBV28 and TRBJ2-6; tentatively, D is TRBD1 (5 bases). V lost 1 base to trimming and J lost 2 bases, with 6 bases between them. The CDR3 has 15 residues. Germline V gene data show CDR1 as MDHEN and CDR2 as SYDVKM.

CDR3 DNA: TGTGCCAGCAGTGGGGCAGGGGGCTTCTCTGGGGCCAACGTCCTGACTTTC. This sequence encodes CASSGAGGFSGANVLTF. The chain carries TRBV2 and TRBJ2-6, with TRBD1 matching over 8 bases. J lost 0 bases, V lost 4 bases, and 5 bases had no gene match. CDR1 is SNHLY and CDR2 is FYNNEI in the germline V gene. This CDR3 is built from 17 residues.

This chain joins TRBV4-1 and TRBJ1-1, with a possible D match to TRBD1 (6 bases). The CDR3 contains 15 residues. Between the trimmed V and J ends, which lost 4 bases and 8 bases, there was a span of 20 bases. Germline V lookup: CDR1 MGHRA, CDR2 YSYEKL. DNA for the CDR3: TGCGCCAGCAGCCTCCGAAGGACAGATTCGAGGGAAGCTTTCTTT. This translates into CASSLRRTDSREAFF.

The V call is TRBV28, the J call TRBJ2-7; 7 nucleotides match TRBD1. Germline trimming cut 1 base from V and 5 bases from J; bases unmatched to any gene: 11. The length of the CDR3 is 16 residues. Germline assignment: CDR1 MDHEN and CDR2 SYDVKM. The CDR3 region is CASSLFPDRVDDEQYF. The CDR3 DNA reads as TGTGCCAGCAGTTTATTTCCAGACAGGGTTGATGACGAGCAGTACTTC.

The chain links TRBV13 to TRBJ2-7, with TRBD2 matching 12 bases. The J segment lost 3 bases and the V segment lost 5 bases, leaving 5 bases of the junction unmatched. CDR1 is PRHDT, CDR2 FYEKMQ, per germline (reference sequence). CDR3 length: 15 residues. The CDR3 bases are TGTGCCAGCAGCCCTGGACTAGCGGGGAGCTACGAGCAGTACTTC. This sequence encodes CASSPGLAGSYEQYF.

This rearrangement joins TRBV5-1 to TRBJ1-1; D gene ambiguous. This CDR3 has 15 residues. Germline V gene data show CDR1 as SGHRS and CDR2 as YFSETQ. V was pared by 0 bases and J by 1 base, with 10 bases between. The CDR3 DNA sequence: TGCGCCAGCAGCTTGGGAGGGCAGAAGAACACTGAAGCTTTCTTT. Translating it yields CASSLGGQKNTEAFF.

The chain links TRBV10-3 to TRBJ1-2, with D perhaps matching TRBD1 (6 bases). The CDR3 is made up of 14 amino acids. The V gene's germline CDR1 is ENHRY and CDR2 SYGVKD. The V and J ends lost 7 bases and 3 bases respectively, with 15 bases between them. The CDR3 bases are TGTGCCATCACTCGTGGAGCAGGGGACTATGGCTACACCTTC. It yields the protein CAITRGAGDYGYTF.

The chain is built from TRBV29-1 and TRBJ2-5, with 8 bases matching TRBD1. The germline CDR1 and CDR2 sequences are SQVTM and ANQGSEA. Trimming cost V 0 bases and J 4 bases; bases outside gene matches: 4. This CDR3 is built from 14 residues. CDR3 nucleotide sequence: TGCAGCGTTGAAGATACAGGGGGAGCAGAGACCCAGTACTTC. It translates to CSVEDTGGAETQYF.

This sequence joins TRBV4-1 and TRBJ2-3; a weak D match, TRBD2 (5 bases). The CDR3 covers 18 residues. CDR1 and CDR2 from the germline V gene are MGHRA and YSYEKL. The V gene lost 1 base and the J gene lost 4 bases, with 21 bases spanning the gap. The CDR3 nucleotides are TGCGCCAGCAGCCAAGGGGTCGTTCGGGGTTACTTCCCAGATACGCAGTATTTT. This translates into CASSQGVVRGYFPDTQYF.

The gene calls are TRBV7-9 and TRBJ2-7; D is possibly TRBD1 (5 bases). Trimming cost V 0 bases and J 2 bases, with 8 bases left between them. The CDR3 has 14 amino acids. Germline V lookup: CDR1 SEHNR, CDR2 FQNEAQ (reference sequence). CDR3 region: CASSLATRAYEQYF. In DNA form, the CDR3 reads TGTGCCAGCAGCTTAGCGACCAGGGCCTACGAGCAGTACTTC.

The chain uses TRBV6-5 and TRBJ2-5; D perhaps matches TRBD2 (5 bases). The germline V gene encodes CDR1 MNHEY and CDR2 SVGAGI. CDR3 size: 14 residues. With 7 bases removed from V and 5 bases from J, the gap between germline ends came to 17 bases. DNA of the CDR3: TGTGCCAGCACAGACCGTCGGGAAGGGGAGACCCAGTACTTC. This codes for CASTDRREGETQYF.

The V call is TRBV6-1, the J call TRBJ2-3, with D perhaps being TRBD1 or TRBD2 (7 bases each). The CDR3 length is 13 residues. Deletions cut 10 bases from V and 0 bases from J, with 11 bases between. CDR1 and CDR2 from the germline V gene are MNHNS and SASEGT. The CDR3 nucleotides read TGTGCCATCAGGGGGGGGAGCACAGATACGCAGTATTTT. It encodes CAIRGGSTDTQYF.

This chain joins TRBV11-2 and TRBJ2-2, with 8 bases fitting TRBD1. Germline CDR1 is SGHAT and CDR2 is FQNNGV. V lost 6 bases and J lost 5; bases outside the gene matches: 8. The CDR3 spans 15 residues. This CDR3 reads CASRFDRGGTGELFF. The CDR3 DNA is TGTGCCAGCAGGTTCGACAGGGGTGGGACCGGGGAGCTGTTTTTT.

V and J are TRBV28 and TRBJ1-5; no clear D. Trimming shortened V by 5 bases and J by 4 bases, and 6 bases separated the two germline ends. CDR3 length equals 12 residues. CDR1 is MDHEN, CDR2 SYDVKM, per germline. CDR3 residues: CASSVENQPQHF. The CDR3 DNA reads as TGTGCCAGCAGTGTCGAGAATCAGCCCCAGCATTTT.

The chain joins TRBV6-6 to TRBJ1-4, with 7 bases matching TRBD1. With 2 bases clipped from V and 8 bases from J, the junction kept 5 bases outside the gene matches. Per germline, CDR1 MNHNY and CDR2 SVGAGI (reference sequence). The CDR3 is made up of 14 amino acids. CDR3 nucleotide sequence: TGTGCCAGCAGTTACCCGACAGGGAACGAAAAACTGTTTTTT. This translates into CASSYPTGNEKLFF.

The rearrangement links TRBV4-1 to TRBJ1-6; 7 bases align to TRBD1. V shed 3 bases and J 0 bases; nucleotides not matched to a gene: 5. CDR1 is MGHRA, CDR2 YSYEKL, per germline. The CDR3 sequence is 17 residues long. The CDR3: CASSHGTESSYNSPLHF. The DNA for the CDR3 is TGCGCCAGCAGCCATGGGACAGAGAGCTCCTATAATTCACCCCTCCACTTT.

The V call is TRBV19, the J call TRBJ2-4; 15 bases fit TRBD2. With V trimmed by 6 bases and J by 9 bases, 3 bases remained unmatched. The CDR3 has 14 residues. Germline V gene sequence: CDR1 LNHDA, CDR2 SQIVND (reference sequence). CDR3 loop: CASSRTSGGGIQYF. The CDR3 DNA follows: TGTGCCAGTAGCCGGACTAGCGGGGGGGGCATTCAGTACTTC.

The rearrangement links TRBV27 to TRBJ1-2, with TRBD1 identical over 7 bases. V lost 5 bases, J lost 6 bases, and 3 bases stayed unmatched. This CDR3 contains 12 residues. The germline gives CDR1 MNHEY, CDR2 SMNVEV (reference sequence). In DNA, the CDR3 is TGTGCCAGCAGTAGGACAGGTGATGGCTACACCTTC. This sequence encodes CASSRTGDGYTF.

J is TRBJ1-2 and V is TRBV6-1; D may be TRBD1 (6 bases). CDR3 length: 16 residues. Germline lookup yields CDR1 MNHNS and CDR2 SASEGT. Trimming left V 3 bases short and J 4 bases short, with 18 bases between. CDR3 in amino acids: CASSEAMGAGVYGYTF. The CDR3 DNA reads as TGTGCCAGCAGTGAGGCGATGGGGGCTGGTGTCTATGGCTACACCTTC.

This sequence joins TRBV7-2 and TRBJ2-2, with TRBD1 matching over 10 bases. This CDR3 is 15 amino acids long. V lost 2 bases to trimming and J lost 7 bases; unmatched junction nucleotides: 4. CDR1 is SGHTA and CDR2 is FQGNSA in the germline V gene. The CDR3 here is CASSLWDRGGGELFF. The CDR3 region has the DNA TGTGCCAGCAGCTTATGGGACAGGGGCGGCGGGGAGCTGTTTTTT.

The chain combines TRBV28 with TRBJ2-1; maybe TRBD2 (5 bases). Germline V CDR1 and CDR2: MDHEN, SYDVKM. V lost 3 bases and J lost 8, with 14 bases in between. This CDR3 spans 14 amino acids. CDR3 region: CASSLATSRDEQFF. The CDR3, as DNA: TGTGCCAGCAGTTTGGCCACTAGTCGGGATGAGCAGTTCTTC.

The table lists this clone with a count of one. The rearrangement uses TRBV5-6 and TRBJ1-1; 9 bases line up with TRBD1. Per germline, CDR1 SGHDT and CDR2 YYEEEE. CDR3 length: 12 residues. The J segment lost 8 bases and the V segment lost 4 bases, leaving 3 bases of the junction unmatched. The CDR3, as DNA: TGTGCCAGCAGCCCCGGGACAGGGGAAGCTTTCTTT. The encoded protein is CASSPGTGEAFF.

The J gene is TRBJ2-2, the V gene TRBV5-1; a possible D gene is TRBD1 (6 bases). Trimming pared 3 bases from V and 5 bases from J, leaving 8 bases between. The CDR3 covers 13 residues. From germline, CDR1 is SGHRS and CDR2 YFSETQ. The CDR3, as DNA: TGCGCCAGCAGCTACCAGGGGACCGGGGAGCTGTTTTTT. Its protein product is CASSYQGTGELFF.

The chain joins TRBV20-1 to TRBJ2-5, with unresolved D. CDR1 DFQATT and CDR2 SNEGSKA come from the germline V gene (reference sequence). V was trimmed by 4 bases and J by 4 bases, leaving 4 bases between them. The CDR3 totals 10 residues. The CDR3 region is CSATRETQYF. In nucleotides, the CDR3 is TGCAGTGCTACGAGAGAGACCCAGTACTTC.

J is TRBJ2-7 and V is TRBV15, with 10 bases identical to TRBD2. The V and J ends lost 0 bases and 3 bases, in that order; junction bases with no gene match: 5. Per the germline V gene, CDR1 is LNHNV and CDR2 is YYDKDF (reference sequence). The CDR3 covers 16 residues. The CDR3: CATSRDILAGGYEQYF. CDR3 coding DNA: TGTGCCACCAGCAGAGATATTTTAGCGGGAGGCTACGAGCAGTACTTC.

The chain carries TRBV7-2 and TRBJ2-2, with 9 bases aligning to TRBD1. Germline CDR1 is SGHTA and CDR2 is FQGNSA. The CDR3 has 17 amino acids. The J segment lost 0 bases and the V segment lost 7 bases, leaving 9 bases of the junction unmatched. CDR3 sequence: CASKRPRTGANTGELFF. The CDR3 DNA follows: TGTGCCAGCAAGCGGCCGAGGACAGGGGCGAACACCGGGGAGCTGTTTTTT.

The gene calls are TRBV5-1 and TRBJ1-2, with unresolved D. The V end lost 4 bases, the J end lost 6 bases, and 19 bases lay between the germline ends. The CDR3 is 15 residues long. The V gene's germline CDR1 is SGHRS and CDR2 YFSETQ. CDR3 nucleotides: TGCGCCAGCAGCCCCAGTAGCCAGTCGGCAGATGGCTACACCTTC. Its translation is CASSPSSQSADGYTF. The entire variable domain, with the rest obtained from reference TRBV5-1 and TRBJ1-2, is as follows: KAGVTQTPRYLIKTRGQQVTLSCSPISGHRSVSWYQQTPGQGLQFLFEYFSETQRNKGNFPGRFSGRQFSNSRSEMNVSTLELGDSALYLCASSPSSQSADGYTFGSGTRLTVV.

There are many counts of this clone. J is TRBJ1-6 and V is TRBV2; D unresolved. This CDR3 spans 11 amino acids. Germline assignment: CDR1 SNHLY and CDR2 FYNNEI. V lost 1 base and J 17 bases, leaving 9 bases between the germline ends. The CDR3 region has the DNA TGTGCCAGCAGTGAAGATCCCTCTGTCCACTTT. Its translation: CASSEDPSVHF.

The chain employs TRBV19 and TRBJ2-5, with D maybe TRBD1 (6 bases). The CDR3 runs 14 residues. The V end was cut by 4 bases, the J end by 3 bases, with 12 bases between. The germline V gene has CDR1 LNHDA and CDR2 SQIVND (reference sequence). The CDR3 coding sequence is TGTGCCAGTAGTAGTACAGGGCCCGAAGAGACCCAGTACTTC. Its protein is CASSSTGPEETQYF.

The V call is TRBV5-5, the J call TRBJ1-4, with 9 bases aligning to TRBD1. Germline lookup yields CDR1 SGHKS and CDR2 YYEKEE (reference sequence). With 0 bases clipped from V and 7 bases from J, the junction kept 7 bases outside the gene matches. The CDR3 totals 16 residues. In nucleotides, the CDR3 is TGTGCCAGCAGCTTGGCCCGGACAGGGGTGCCTGAAAAACTGTTTTTT. It specifies CASSLARTGVPEKLFF. Drawing the rest from reference TRBV5-5 and TRBJ1-4, the complete variable domain is DAGVTQSPTHLIKTRGQQVTLRCSPISGHKSVSWYQQVLGQGPQFIFQYYEKEERGRGNFPDRFSARQFPNYSSELNVNALLLGDSALYLCASSLARTGVPEKLFFGSGTQLSVL.

The genes are TRBV18 and TRBJ2-3, with D perhaps matching TRBD1 (5 bases). This CDR3 has 15 residues. V was cut by 4 bases and J by 0 bases, with 11 bases left in between. In germline, CDR1 is KGHSH, CDR2 LQKENI. The CDR3 coding sequence is TGTGCCAGCTCACTAAGACAGACTAGCACAGATACGCAGTATTTT. Encoded protein: CASSLRQTSTDTQYF.

The genes are TRBV25-1 and TRBJ1-3; the match to TRBD1 covers 7 bases. CDR3 length: 15 residues. V lost 1 base to trimming and J lost 9 bases; unmatched junction nucleotides: 9. Germline CDR1 and CDR2: MGHDK and SYGVNS. CDR3 sequence: CASSELGTAEITIYF. The CDR3 DNA sequence: TGTGCCAGCAGTGAATTGGGGACAGCGGAAATCACCATATATTTT. The full variable domain, rest sourced from reference TRBV25-1 and TRBJ1-3, is EADIYQTPRYLVIGTGKKITLECSQTMGHDKMYWYQQDPGMELHLIHYSYGVNSTEKGDLSSESTVSRIRTEHFPLTLESARPSHTSQYLCASSELGTAEITIYFGEGSWLTVV.